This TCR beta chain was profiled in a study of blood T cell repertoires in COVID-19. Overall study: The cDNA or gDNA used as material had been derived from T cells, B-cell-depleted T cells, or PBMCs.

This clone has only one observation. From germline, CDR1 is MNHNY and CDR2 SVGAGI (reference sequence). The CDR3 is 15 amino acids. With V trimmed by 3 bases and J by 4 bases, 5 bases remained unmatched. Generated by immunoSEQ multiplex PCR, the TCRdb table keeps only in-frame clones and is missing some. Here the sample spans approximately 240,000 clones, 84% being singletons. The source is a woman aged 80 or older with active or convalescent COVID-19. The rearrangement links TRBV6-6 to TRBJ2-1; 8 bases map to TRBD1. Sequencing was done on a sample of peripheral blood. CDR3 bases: TGTGCCAGCAGTTATGGACAGGGCCAGTACAATGAGCAGTTCTTC. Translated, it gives CASSYGQGQYNEQFF.